These T cell receptor beta chains were read from a single sample in a study of cytomegalovirus exposure and HLA in healthy donors. Profiled with immunoSEQ multiplex PCR; TCRdb holds only in-frame clones, not every one. The sample shows about 130,000 clones, roughly 84% of them seen only once. Source material: PBMCs. These receptors all come from a woman aged 18-29 years in good health and CMV-seropositive. Each CDR3 is given with its conserved first and last residue. Each record gives: J gene, clone size, V gene, D gene, CDR3 DNA, CDR3 protein. D genes are given only for firm matches. Rows may omit the clone size; those that give it use once, few, many or a size class.

TRBJ1-1	-	TRBV6-6	TRBD1	TGTGCCAGCAGTTACACAGGGGTAAACACTGAAGCTTTCTTT	CASSYTGVNTEAFF
TRBJ2-2	-	TRBV5-1	-	TGCGCCAGCAGCTCCACAGGGAGCACCGGGGAGCTGTTTTTT	CASSSTGSTGELFF
TRBJ2-1	-	TRBV5-1	-	TGCGCCAGCAGCTTGGACAGGGTGGATGAGCAGTTCTTC	CASSLDRVDEQFF
TRBJ1-2	few	TRBV29-1	-	TGCAGCGTTGAAAGGGGGGGCTATGGCTACACCTTC	CSVERGGYGYTF
TRBJ2-5	-	TRBV5-1	TRBD1	TGCGCCAGCAGCTTGGGCCCTGGGACAGGGGGTTCTGAGGTGCAGTACTTC	CASSLGPGTGGSEVQYF
TRBJ2-4	few	TRBV2	-	TGTGCCAGCAGAGAAGACCTAACAGTAGCCAAAAACATTCAGTACTTC	CASREDLTVAKNIQYF
TRBJ2-1	-	TRBV5-1	-	TGCGCCAGCAGCTTGGCGGACTTGTACAATGAGCAGTTCTTC	CASSLADLYNEQFF
TRBJ2-3	-	TRBV27	TRBD1	TGTGCCACCAGACAGGGGACCACAGATACGCAGTATTTT	CATRQGTTDTQYF
TRBJ2-7	-	TRBV10-1	-	TGCGCCAGCAGTAGAACGGACACCGGCTACGAGCAGTACTTC	CASSRTDTGYEQYF
TRBJ2-1	-	TRBV27	TRBD1	TGTGCCAGCAGTTTACCCCGGGACAGGGACAATGAGCAGTTCTTC	CASSLPRDRDNEQFF
TRBJ2-5	once	TRBV13	TRBD2	TGTGCCAGCAGCCCCCCCGGGGGGGTCGAGACCCAGTACTTC	CASSPPGGVETQYF
TRBJ2-3	few	TRBV30	-	TGTGCCTGGAGGGTGGGCGGCACAGATACGCAGTATTTT	CAWRVGGTDTQYF
TRBJ1-6	-	TRBV5-4	-	TGTGCCAGCAGCCATGGGACGGACAGCTCCTATAATTCACCCCTCCACTTT	CASSHGTDSSYNSPLHF
TRBJ1-2	-	TRBV5-1	TRBD1	TGCGCCAGCAGCCTTTTACAGGGGGCGCGGGATGGCTACACCTTC	CASSLLQGARDGYTF
TRBJ1-5	-	TRBV6-4	TRBD1	TGTGCCAGTGGGACAGGGGGCGGTCAGCCCCAGCATTTT	CASGTGGGQPQHF
TRBJ2-4	-	TRBV18	TRBD1	TGTGCCAGCTCACCACCTACAGGGGGGCGGAACATTCAGTACTTC	CASSPPTGGRNIQYF
TRBJ2-2	-	TRBV9	-	TGTGCCAGCAGCCAACTAGGACAGACCGGGGAGCTGTTTTTT	CASSQLGQTGELFF
TRBJ2-7	-	TRBV5-1	TRBD2	TGCGCCAGCAGCCCCAATAGCGGGGGTACCGGGGAGCAGTACTTC	CASSPNSGGTGEQYF
TRBJ1-2	-	TRBV13	TRBD1	TGTGCCAGCAGCTTAGTGGGACAGGAATTATCTGGCTACACCTTC	CASSLVGQELSGYTF
TRBJ1-4	-	TRBV30	-	TGTGCCTGGAGTAAAGGGGCCCTTAATGAAAAACTGTTTTTT	CAWSKGALNEKLFF
TRBJ1-6	-	TRBV6-5	TRBD1	TGTGCCAGCAGTACAGGGGGAAGGTCACCCCTCCACTTT	CASSTGGRSPLHF
TRBJ2-3	-	TRBV5-4	-	TGTGCCAGCAGCCACCCCGTAGACAGTAGCACAGATACGCAGTATTTT	CASSHPVDSSTDTQYF
TRBJ1-1	-	TRBV21-1	-	TGTGCCAGCAGCAAAGCCCGGACAGGGGGCCCCGCTGAAGCTTTCTTT	CASSKARTGGPAEAFF
TRBJ2-7	-	TRBV2	-	TGTGCCAGCAGTGAAGACGGGTCCTACGAGCAGTACTTC	CASSEDGSYEQYF